Below are 20 T cell receptor beta chains sequenced from a single sample in a study of blood T cell repertoires in COVID-19. The assay was immunoSEQ multiplex PCR, and TCRdb's table has in-frame clones only and misses some. The sample contains over 80,000 clones, 90% to 95% of which appear only once. Material: peripheral blood. The receptors originated from a human donor with active COVID-19. The donor label of this sample is uncertain.

The chain uses TRBV18 and TRBJ1-3; D is possibly TRBD1 (6 bases). CDR1 is KGHSH and CDR2 is LQKENI in the germline V gene. V was shortened by 4 bases and J by 2 bases, with 6 bases between the two germline ends. The CDR3 has 13 amino acids. The DNA of the CDR3 is TGTGCCAGCTCACAGGGGGCTGGAAACACCATATATTTT. This sequence encodes CASSQGAGNTIYF.

The chain uses TRBV4-1 and TRBJ2-7; D is perhaps TRBD2 (6 bases). V was clipped by 4 bases and J by 0 bases, with 13 bases between them. From germline, CDR1 is MGHRA and CDR2 YSYEKL. This CDR3 has 15 amino acids. The CDR3 nucleotides read TGCGCCAGCAGCCGCTCGGAGGGGTCCTCCTACGAGCAGTACTTC. Translation gives CASSRSEGSSYEQYF.

The CDR3 DNA follows: TGTGCCAGCAGCGGGGAATCCGGGACACGGATCTACGAGCAGTACTTC. Translating gives CASSGESGTRIYEQYF. The chain couples TRBV5-6 to TRBJ2-7; tentative D call: TRBD1 (6 bases). In germline, CDR1 is SGHDT, CDR2 YYEEEE. The CDR3 is 16 amino acids. V lost 4 bases, J lost 3 bases, and 20 bases lay in between.

The chain is built from TRBV5-1 and TRBJ2-7, with TRBD1 matching over 7 bases. With V trimmed by 4 bases and J by 1 base, 5 bases remained unmatched. From germline, CDR1 is SGHRS and CDR2 YFSETQ. The CDR3 has 14 residues. Written as DNA, the CDR3 is TGCGCCAGCAGCCAACGGACAGGTTCCTACGAGCAGTACTTC. This sequence encodes CASSQRTGSYEQYF. The whole variable domain, remainder taken from reference TRBV5-1 and TRBJ2-7, is KAGVTQTPRYLIKTRGQQVTLSCSPISGHRSVSWYQQTPGQGLQFLFEYFSETQRNKGNFPGRFSGRQFSNSRSEMNVSTLELGDSALYLCASSQRTGSYEQYFGPGTRLTVT.

The chain is built from TRBV7-8 and TRBJ1-4, with 10 bases matching TRBD1. The V gene's germline CDR1 is SGHVS and CDR2 FQNEAQ. After removal of 5 bases from V and 8 bases from J, the junction contained 8 bases not matched to a gene. The CDR3 sequence is 15 residues long. The CDR3 loop reads CASSGRQGAWEKLFF. The CDR3 DNA reads TGTGCCAGCAGCGGGAGACAGGGGGCTTGGGAAAAACTGTTTTTT. The full variable domain, in which reference TRBV7-8 and TRBJ1-4 provide the parts outside the CDR3, is GAGVSQSPRYKVAKRGQDVALRCDPISGHVSLFWYQQALGQGPEFLTYFQNEAQLDKSGLPSDRFFAERPEGSVSTLKIQRTQQEDSAVYLCASSGRQGAWEKLFFGSGTQLSVL.

The genes are TRBV4-2 and TRBJ1-5, with TRBD1 identical over 7 bases. The CDR3 is 15 amino acids. Per germline, CDR1 LGHNA and CDR2 YNFKEQ. The V and J ends lost 0 bases and 5 bases, in that order; junction bases with no gene match: 4. The CDR3: CASSQEAGGYQPQHF. The CDR3 DNA follows: TGTGCCAGCAGCCAAGAAGCAGGGGGATATCAGCCCCAGCATTTT.

The chain is built from TRBV10-3 and TRBJ2-1; 10 bases are shared with TRBD1. Trimming at V came to 3 bases and at J to 8 bases, leaving 13 bases not matched to a gene. CDR3 length equals 17 residues. From germline, CDR1 is ENHRY and CDR2 SYGVKD. The chain's CDR3 is CAISDLSGQGVVHEQFF. The CDR3 DNA follows: TGTGCCATCAGTGATCTCTCCGGACAGGGGGTTGTCCATGAGCAGTTCTTC.

The gene calls are TRBV6-6 and TRBJ1-2; no definite D call. This CDR3 contains 14 residues. The germline V gene has CDR1 MNHNY and CDR2 SVGAGI (reference sequence). V shed 2 bases and J shed 8 bases, with 15 bases lying between them. CDR3 sequence: CASSYDPGSGGYTF. Here the CDR3 DNA reads TGTGCCAGCAGTTACGATCCGGGTTCGGGGGGCTACACCTTC.

The CDR3: CASSLLLGQGIGYTF. The CDR3 bases are TGTGCCAGCAGTTTATTATTGGGACAGGGAATAGGGTACACCTTC. The chain uses TRBV28 and TRBJ1-2; TRBD1 aligns across 9 bases. CDR1 and CDR2 from the germline V gene are MDHEN and SYDVKM. The V and J ends lost 1 base and 11 bases, in that order; junction bases with no gene match: 11. The CDR3 runs to 15 residues.

The V and J genes are TRBV19 and TRBJ2-3; 13 bases are a match to TRBD2. CDR1 and CDR2 from the germline V gene are LNHDA and SQIVND (reference sequence). After removal of 6 bases from V and 6 bases from J, the junction contained 0 bases not matched to a gene. This CDR3 is built from 13 residues. The CDR3 reads CASRTSGGDTQYF. CDR3 nucleotide sequence: TGTGCCAGTAGGACTAGCGGGGGGGATACGCAGTATTTT.

The genes are TRBV28 and TRBJ2-1; TRBD1 is a possible D gene (5 bases). The CDR3 covers 16 residues. Germline assignment: CDR1 MDHEN and CDR2 SYDVKM. The V and J ends lost 4 bases and 7 bases respectively, with 20 bases between them. The CDR3 DNA follows: TGTGCCAGCAGTTCCAGGGCCGGATCCGTTTGGAATGAGCAGTTCTTC. Its protein is CASSSRAGSVWNEQFF. Variable domain in full (rest from reference TRBV28 and TRBJ2-1): DVKVTQSSRYLVKRTGEKVFLECVQDMDHENMFWYRQDPGLGLRLIYFSYDVKMKEKGDIPEGYSVSREKKERFSLILESASTNQTSMYLCASSSRAGSVWNEQFFGPGTRLTVL.

The V gene is TRBV7-9, the J gene TRBJ1-1; D is unresolved. The V end was cut by 1 base, the J end by 7 bases, with 16 bases between. Germline lookup yields CDR1 SEHNR and CDR2 FQNEAQ (reference sequence). The CDR3 is 15 amino acids. The CDR3 spells CASSLGAGQAREAFF. The DNA of the CDR3 is TGTGCCAGCAGCTTAGGGGCAGGCCAGGCTCGTGAAGCTTTCTTT.

Here the CDR3 reads CASSSLQAGSEKLFF. The CDR3 DNA follows: TGTGCCAGCAGCTCCCTCCAAGCGGGCTCTGAAAAACTGTTTTTT. The rearrangement links TRBV28 to TRBJ1-4; D is unresolved. The germline gives CDR1 MDHEN, CDR2 SYDVKM. The CDR3 has 15 residues. V shed 6 bases and J shed 7 bases, with 18 bases lying between them.

This clone was seen repeatedly, ten times or more. This chain connects TRBV6-4 to TRBJ2-1; TRBD2 matches at 7 bases. This CDR3 spans 15 amino acids. Germline values: CDR1 MRHNA, CDR2 SNTAGT. Trimming removed 4 bases from V and 7 bases from J; junction bases left unmatched: 10. The CDR3 DNA is TGTGCCAGCAGTGCAATAGGGGAGGGCAGTAATGAGCAGTTCTTC. Protein sequence: CASSAIGEGSNEQFF.

The rearrangement uses TRBV9 and TRBJ2-1, with D perhaps matching TRBD1 (6 bases). The V end lost 3 bases, the J end lost 0 bases, and 10 bases lay between the germline ends. CDR3 length: 15 amino acids. The germline gives CDR1 SGDLS, CDR2 YYNGEE. CDR3 sequence (DNA): TGTGCCAGCAGCGAGGGACACGGCTCCTACAATGAGCAGTTCTTC. It codes for CASSEGHGSYNEQFF.

The genes are TRBV12-3 or TRBV12-4 and TRBJ2-7, with 9 bases lining up with TRBD1. V lost 8 bases and J lost 6; bases outside the gene matches: 8. There are 13 residues in the CDR3. This CDR3 is CASEGDRESEQYF. CDR3 DNA: TGTGCCAGCGAAGGGGACAGGGAGAGCGAGCAGTACTTC.

V is TRBV6-1 and J is TRBJ1-2; weak D call: TRBD1 (6 bases). Germline-derived CDR1 and CDR2 are MNHNS and SASEGT. V was clipped by 1 base and J by 0 bases, with 18 bases between them. There are 18 residues in the CDR3. The CDR3 is CASSEVPGALSPNYGYTF. The CDR3, as DNA: TGTGCCAGCAGTGAAGTCCCAGGGGCGCTAAGCCCTAACTATGGCTACACCTTC.

The V gene is TRBV7-2, the J gene TRBJ1-6; TRBD1 is a possible D gene (5 bases). In germline, CDR1 is SGHTA, CDR2 FQGNSA. The CDR3 is 14 amino acids. V gave up 2 bases and J gave up 10 bases, with 12 bases separating them. The CDR3 is CASSLRGTDSPLHF. The CDR3 bases are TGTGCCAGCAGCTTACGGGGGACTGACTCACCCCTCCACTTT. The whole variable domain, filled in from reference TRBV7-2 and TRBJ1-6, reads GAGVSQSPSNKVTEKGKDVELRCDPISGHTALYWYRQSLGQGLEFLIYFQGNSAPDKSGLPSDRFSAERTGGSVSTLTIQRTQQEDSAVYLCASSLRGTDSPLHFGNGTRLTVT.

V gene TRBV15 combines with J gene TRBJ2-6; 10 nucleotides align to TRBD1. The CDR3 has 18 residues. In germline, CDR1 is LNHNV, CDR2 YYDKDF (reference sequence). Losses at the gene ends were 3 bases for V and 0 bases for J; bases not matched to a gene: 5. The DNA for the CDR3 is TGTGCCACCAGCAGGGGGGACAGGGGCCCCTCTGGGGCCAACGTCCTGACTTTC. It specifies CATSRGDRGPSGANVLTF.

The chain is built from TRBV4-2 and TRBJ1-1; 7 bases align to TRBD1. This CDR3 is 12 amino acids long. J gave up 7 bases and V 3 bases, and 2 bases lay outside the gene matches. CDR1 and CDR2 (germline): LGHNA, YNFKEQ. The CDR3 sequence: CASSQDRFEAFF. The CDR3 DNA is TGTGCCAGCAGCCAGGACAGGTTTGAAGCTTTCTTT.